Each of the 22 T cell receptor beta chains below was sequenced from the same sample in a study of CD4 T cells in relation to SARS-CoV-2 and coronaviruses. Profiling relied on immunoSEQ multiplex PCR, and the TCRdb table lists in-frame clones only, not all of them. Counted here are about 26,000 clones, over 60% occurring once; the ten biggest clones make up around a sixth. Their antigens remain unidentified. CD4+ T cells from unexposed donors were obtained before the COVID-19 pandemic (2011-2018). CD4+ T cells were isolated from the cells after around 10 days of culture. Sequenced material: CD4+ T cells from PBMCs, cultured in vitro. These receptors all stem from a human donor in good health.

The V call is TRBV6-5, the J call TRBJ2-6; possible D gene TRBD1, 5 bases. This CDR3 contains 14 residues. Trimming removed 5 bases at V and 1 base at J, with 6 bases between. Germline CDR1 is MNHEY and CDR2 is SVGAGI. The CDR3 DNA is TGTGCCAGCAGTCCAGGGTCTGGGGCCAACGTCCTGACTTTC. Protein: CASSPGSGANVLTF.

The chain is built from TRBV28 and TRBJ1-3; TRBD1 might be the D (6 bases). From germline, CDR1 is MDHEN and CDR2 SYDVKM. The CDR3 has 17 residues. V lost 3 bases to trimming and J lost 0 bases, with 15 bases between them. The CDR3: CASSFDRSSRSGNTIYF. The CDR3 DNA reads as TGTGCCAGCAGTTTTGACAGGTCCTCCCGCTCTGGAAACACCATATATTTT.

The rearrangement links TRBV2 to TRBJ1-1; 8 bases are shared with TRBD1. V gave up 5 bases and J gave up 7 bases; unmatched junction bases: 9. Germline CDR1 is SNHLY and CDR2 is FYNNEI. This CDR3 has 14 residues. The CDR3 DNA is TGTGCCAGCAGTAAACAGGGGGGAGGATTTGAAGCTTTCTTT. Translated, it gives CASSKQGGGFEAFF.

The chain employs TRBV9 and TRBJ1-3; D remains ambiguous. V lost 4 bases, J lost 0 bases, and 23 bases lay in between. The CDR3 loop spans 19 amino acids. Germline-derived CDR1 and CDR2 are SGDLS and YYNGEE. In DNA, the CDR3 is TGTGCCAGCAGCCCACAGCTAGGTGGGGTCATGAGCTCTGGAAACACCATATATTTT. It specifies CASSPQLGGVMSSGNTIYF.

V usage is TRBV5-1 and J usage is TRBJ1-1, with 8 bases fitting TRBD1. Germline CDR1 is SGHRS and CDR2 is YFSETQ. V lost 0 bases and J lost 10; bases outside the gene matches: 5. CDR3 size: 13 residues. The CDR3 nucleotides are TGCGCCAGCAGCTTGGAAGGACAGGGCCCAGCTTTCTTT. Translating it yields CASSLEGQGPAFF.

The rearrangement links TRBV6-5 to TRBJ2-7, with 9 bases identical to TRBD1. The CDR3 extends over 15 amino acids. With V trimmed by 6 bases and J by 3 bases, 9 bases remained unmatched. Per germline, CDR1 MNHEY and CDR2 SVGAGI. CDR3 DNA sequence: TGTGCCAGCAGGAGGGGGGGACAGGGTCGCTACGAGCAGTACTTC. This sequence encodes CASRRGGQGRYEQYF.

The chain recombines TRBV7-2 with TRBJ2-7, with D possibly being TRBD2 (6 bases). Germline V lookup: CDR1 SGHTA, CDR2 FQGNSA. V was trimmed by 4 bases and J by 2 bases, leaving 15 bases between them. This CDR3 comprises 15 residues. The CDR3 DNA sequence: TGTGCCAGCAGCTCCCCAGCGGGCCTAGCCTACGAGCAGTACTTC. Protein product: CASSSPAGLAYEQYF.

The table lists this clone with a count of one. This chain joins TRBV11-2 and TRBJ2-5; TRBD2 aligns across 16 bases. The germline V gene encodes CDR1 SGHAT and CDR2 FQNNGV. This CDR3 has 18 amino acids. With V trimmed by 4 bases and J by 2 bases, 7 bases remained unmatched. The CDR3 nucleotides read TGTGCCAGCAGCTCAGGGACTAGCGGGGGGGCCGGGCAAGAGACCCAGTACTTC. Translated, it gives CASSSGTSGGAGQETQYF.

This clone occurred once. The chain uses TRBV5-6 and TRBJ2-7; TRBD1 aligns across 7 bases. From germline, CDR1 is SGHDT and CDR2 YYEEEE. The CDR3 has 13 amino acids. V was clipped by 9 bases and J by 0 bases; unmatched bases: 6. The CDR3 DNA follows: TGTGCCAACTCGACAGGGAGCTCCTACGAGCAGTACTTC. This translates into CANSTGSSYEQYF. Based on the CDR3 plus reference TRBV5-6 and TRBJ2-7, the full variable domain is DAGVTQSPTHLIKTRGQQVTLRCSPKSGHDTVSWYQQALGQGPQFIFQYYEEEERQRGNFPDRFSGHQFPNYSSELNVNALLLGDSALYLCANSTGSSYEQYFGPGTRLTVT.

In DNA form, the CDR3 reads TGTGCCAGCAGCAAGGAAGGTCCTGGGGCCAACGTCCTGACTTTC. Its protein is CASSKEGPGANVLTF. The V and J genes are TRBV7-8 and TRBJ2-6; no firm D call. There are 15 residues in the CDR3. In germline, CDR1 is SGHVS, CDR2 FQNEAQ. The germline V and J ends were trimmed by 5 bases and 2 bases, with 10 bases remaining between them.

The V gene is TRBV7-2, the J gene TRBJ2-3; D tentatively reads TRBD1 or TRBD2 (6 bases each). Germline V lookup: CDR1 SGHTA, CDR2 FQGNSA. V lost 3 bases and J lost 5, with 12 bases in between. The CDR3 contains 14 residues. CDR3 amino acids: CASSFARGGDTQYF. The CDR3 DNA is TGTGCCAGCAGCTTTGCCAGGGGAGGAGATACGCAGTATTTT.

The chain joins TRBV4-1 to TRBJ2-7, with 7 bases lining up with TRBD2. CDR3 length: 18 residues. V dropped 2 bases and J dropped 5; count of bases not matched to a gene: 18. Germline-derived CDR1 and CDR2 are MGHRA and YSYEKL. CDR3 sequence reads: CASSQQGSGPTQVHEQYF. DNA for the CDR3: TGCGCCAGCAGCCAACAGGGTAGCGGGCCTACTCAAGTCCACGAGCAGTACTTC.

The chain is built from TRBV13 and TRBJ1-1; 11 bases map to TRBD1. The CDR3 is 16 residues long. The ends lost 5 bases at V and 6 bases at J; junction bases unmatched: 11. Per germline, CDR1 PRHDT and CDR2 FYEKMQ (reference sequence). Here the CDR3 reads CASSNGQGAGLSEAFF. In DNA, the CDR3 is TGTGCCAGCAGCAACGGACAGGGGGCGGGGCTGTCTGAAGCTTTCTTT.

This chain uses TRBV5-8 with TRBJ2-7; 9 positions agree with TRBD2. Germline CDR1 reads SGHTS; CDR2 reads YDEGEE. The CDR3 covers 15 residues. V shed 4 bases, J shed 3 bases, and the junction held 8 bases outside the gene matches. The CDR3 region is CASSPGLAGFYEQYF. Here the CDR3 DNA reads TGTGCCAGCAGCCCAGGGCTAGCGGGATTCTACGAGCAGTACTTC.

V gene TRBV3-1 (or the pseudogene TRBV3-2) combines with J gene TRBJ2-7, with D unresolved. V dropped 4 bases and J dropped 4 bases, with 17 bases sitting between them. CDR3 length equals 15 residues. Germline V gene sequence: CDR1 LGHDT, CDR2 YNNKEL (reference sequence). The CDR3 sequence: CASSPTQNLNYEQYF. As DNA, the CDR3 is TGTGCCAGCAGCCCGACACAAAACCTGAATTACGAGCAGTACTTC.

The chain joins TRBV12-3 or TRBV12-4 to TRBJ2-7, with D perhaps matching TRBD1 (5 bases). V lost 1 base to trimming and J lost 4 bases, with 8 bases between them. The CDR3 has 13 amino acids. CDR3 region: CASSLGQLYEQYF. The DNA for the CDR3 is TGTGCCAGCAGTTTAGGACAGCTATACGAGCAGTACTTC.

This clone was detected only once. This sequence joins TRBV11-3 and TRBJ2-1; 11 bases align to TRBD2. CDR1 is SGHNT and CDR2 is YENEEA in the germline V gene. The CDR3 covers 16 residues. V gave up 4 bases and J gave up 3 bases; unmatched junction bases: 5. The CDR3 is CASSSGLAGYYNEQFF. The CDR3, as DNA: TGTGCCAGCAGCTCCGGACTAGCGGGTTACTACAATGAGCAGTTCTTC.

A single count supports this clone. The chain joins TRBV10-3 to TRBJ2-5; D is uncertain. Germline CDR1 ENHRY, CDR2 SYGVKD. The CDR3 spans 13 residues. V lost 4 bases to trimming and J lost 2 bases, with 8 bases between them. The CDR3 region is CAISVKLQETQYF. CDR3 nucleotides: TGTGCCATCAGTGTAAAATTACAAGAGACCCAGTACTTC.

This chain links TRBV5-1 with TRBJ2-3, with 7 nucleotides matching TRBD1. After removal of 5 bases from V and 2 bases from J, the junction contained 5 bases not matched to a gene. This CDR3 is 14 amino acids long. Looked up from germline, CDR1 is SGHRS and CDR2 is YFSETQ. CDR3 sequence (DNA): TGCGCCAGCAGAAACGGACAGGCCACAGATACGCAGTATTTT. This codes for CASRNGQATDTQYF.

The rearrangement uses TRBV9 and TRBJ2-6, with unresolved D. Germline V gives CDR1 SGDLS, CDR2 YYNGEE. The V end lost 1 base, the J end lost 1 base, and 3 bases lay between the germline ends. The length of the CDR3 is 14 residues. The CDR3 DNA reads as TGTGCCAGCAGCGTAAGGTCTGGGGCCAACGTCCTGACTTTC. Translated, it gives CASSVRSGANVLTF.

This sequence joins TRBV13 and TRBJ2-3; a possible D gene is TRBD2 (6 bases). Trimming removed 1 base from V and 6 bases from J, with 11 bases in between. CDR1 and CDR2 from the germline V gene are PRHDT and FYEKMQ (reference sequence). The CDR3 runs to 14 residues. The CDR3 coding sequence is TGTGCCAGCAGCTTAGCCAGGGAGGCGGATACGCAGTATTTT. It yields the protein CASSLAREADTQYF. The full variable domain, in which reference TRBV13 and TRBJ2-3 provide the parts outside the CDR3, is AAGVIQSPRHLIKEKRETATLKCYPIPRHDTVYWYQQGPGQDPQFLISFYEKMQSDKGSIPDRFSAQQFSDYHSELNMSSLELGDSALYFCASSLAREADTQYFGPGTRLTVL.

V is TRBV7-2 and J is TRBJ2-3; D gene unclear. This CDR3 has 14 amino acids. Germline-derived CDR1 and CDR2 are SGHTA and FQGNSA. V lost 5 bases and J lost 4, with 13 bases in between. CDR3 loop: CASSPPGSSDTQYF. The CDR3 nucleotides are TGTGCCAGCAGCCCCCCAGGCAGTTCAGATACGCAGTATTTT.